Sequencing of this T cell receptor (beta chain) was carried out in a study of T cells in Graves' hyperthyroidism and ophthalmopathy. This CDR3 has 11 amino acids. Trimming pared 1 base from V and 7 bases from J, leaving 5 bases between. The germline CDR1 and CDR2 sequences are SEHNR and FQNEAQ (reference sequence). Overall study results and limits: Most expanded thyroid clonotypes above 0.001 also appeared in blood. Ophthalmopathy could be told apart from stable hyperthyroidism with a 13 V-J model.

This clonotype was counted ten times or more. Its specificity is not known. There were TCR beta CDR3 regions amplified from RNA transcripts. With the HTBI primer set, the TCR CDR3 went through a first round of RT-PCR. TCRdb ran MiXCR on the multiplex PCR reads and lists one entry per CDR3 protein. The sample yields roughly 290,000 distinct CDR3 sequences, about 14% seen once. This receptor was identified in a woman aged 25 to 39 with Graves' hyperthyroidism that later progressed to Graves' ophthalmopathy. Sample: blood. This chain uses TRBV7-9 with TRBJ2-7; D gene uncertain. The CDR3 sequence: CASSLGREQYF. Here the CDR3 DNA reads TGTGCCAGCAGCTTAGGACGAGAGCAGTACTTC. Full variable domain (missing parts from reference TRBV7-9 and TRBJ2-7): DTGVSQNPRHKITKRGQNVTFRCDPISEHNRLYWYRQTLGQGPEFLTYFQNEAQLEKSRLLSDRFSAERPKGSFSTLEIQRTEQGDSAMYLCASSLGREQYFGPGTRLTVT.